Listed below are T cell receptor beta chains from one sample, sequenced in a study of identical twins. TCRdb reprocessed the 5' RACE reads with MiXCR, giving one entry per CDR3 protein. The sample holds nearly 900,000 distinct CDR3 sequences, 10% to 15% seen once. In addition, the sample was reused for a study of yellow fever vaccine responses in identical twins.

Sequenced sample: PBMCs. The receptors were gathered from a woman aged 18 to 35 in good health. Each CDR3 is given with its conserved first and last residue. D genes are given only for firm matches. The listing skips clone size in some rows; elsewhere it reads once, few, many or a size class.

CDR3: CASSPIRGPRTGELFF
DNA: TGCGCCAGCAGCCCCATCCGGGGGCCTAGGACCGGGGAGCTGTTTTTT
J: TRBJ2-2
D: NA
size: NA
V: TRBV5-1

CDR3: CASSALEGLAGYNEQFF
DNA: TGTGCCAGCAGCGCCCTCGAGGGACTAGCGGGCTACAATGAGCAGTTCTTC
J: TRBJ2-1
D: TRBD2
size: NA
V: TRBV7-9

CDR3: CASSPSGRRTYEQYF
DNA: TGTGCCAGCAGCCCTAGCGGGAGGAGAACCTACGAGCAGTACTTC
J: TRBJ2-7
D: TRBD2
size: many
V: TRBV3-1

CDR3: CASSPLLRSYINEQFF
DNA: TGTGCCAGCTCACCACTACTACGAAGTTACATCAATGAGCAGTTCTTC
J: TRBJ2-1
D: NA
size: NA
V: TRBV18

CDR3: CASSVVKGGSSYEQYF
DNA: TGTGCCAGCAGCGTCGTGAAGGGGGGAAGCTCCTACGAGCAGTACTTC
J: TRBJ2-7
D: NA
size: few
V: TRBV12-3/TRBV12-4

CDR3: CASSPTSGTGELFF
DNA: TGTGCCAGCAGCCCGACGAGCGGCACCGGGGAGCTGTTTTTT
J: TRBJ2-2
D: NA
size: many
V: TRBV7-9

CDR3: CATSRDRLAVYNEQFF
DNA: TGTGCCACCAGCAGAGATCGCCTAGCGGTCTACAATGAGCAGTTCTTC
J: TRBJ2-1
D: TRBD2
size: NA
V: TRBV15

CDR3: CASTKQVAGELFF
DNA: TGTGCCAGCACCAAGCAGGTCGCCGGGGAGCTGTTTTTT
J: TRBJ2-2
D: NA
size: NA
V: TRBV28

CDR3: CASSLAGLNQPQHF
DNA: TGCGCCAGCAGCTTGGCCGGGCTCAATCAGCCCCAGCATTTT
J: TRBJ1-5
D: NA
size: many
V: TRBV5-1

CDR3: CASSFTPGTDTQYF
DNA: TGCGCCAGCAGCTTCACTCCAGGCACAGATACGCAGTATTTT
J: TRBJ2-3
D: NA
size: NA
V: TRBV5-1

CDR3: CSARDGIYGYTF
DNA: TGCAGTGCTAGGGACGGAATCTATGGCTACACCTTC
J: TRBJ1-2
D: NA
size: many
V: TRBV20-1

CDR3: CAINNRGDGYTF
DNA: TGTGCCATCAACAACAGGGGGGATGGCTACACCTTC
J: TRBJ1-2
D: TRBD1
size: NA
V: TRBV10-3

CDR3: CASSLGYSANTGELFF
DNA: TGCGCCAGCAGCTTGGGCTACAGTGCGAACACCGGGGAGCTGTTTTTT
J: TRBJ2-2
D: NA
size: few
V: TRBV5-1

CDR3: CASSLGTQTYEQYF
DNA: TGCGCCAGCAGCCTCGGGACACAAACCTACGAGCAGTACTTC
J: TRBJ2-7
D: NA
size: NA
V: TRBV5-1

CDR3: CASDQRKGDTQYF
DNA: TGTGCCAGCGATCAGCGGAAGGGAGATACGCAGTATTTT
J: TRBJ2-3
D: NA
size: few
V: TRBV12-3/TRBV12-4

CDR3: CSALLDVVGNEQFF
DNA: TGCAGTGCTCTCCTAGATGTGGTGGGCAATGAGCAGTTCTTC
J: TRBJ2-1
D: NA
size: few
V: TRBV20-1

CDR3: CASSLVLAGDSEQFF
DNA: TGCGCCAGCAGCTTGGTTCTAGCGGGAGACAGTGAGCAGTTCTTC
J: TRBJ2-1
D: TRBD2
size: few
V: TRBV5-1

CDR3: CASSAHQRTGELFF
DNA: TGTGCCAGCAGCGCTCACCAGAGAACCGGGGAGCTGTTTTTT
J: TRBJ2-2
D: NA
size: few
V: TRBV9

CDR3: CASSNGVQETQYF
DNA: TGTGCCAGTAGTAATGGGGTACAAGAGACCCAGTACTTC
J: TRBJ2-5
D: NA
size: few
V: TRBV19

CDR3: CASSLHGGGGTDTQYF
DNA: TGTGCCAGCAGCTTACATGGGGGCGGTGGCACAGATACGCAGTATTTT
J: TRBJ2-3
D: NA
size: once
V: TRBV9

CDR3: CASGGELRAFF
DNA: TGTGCCAGCGGAGGGGAGCTAAGAGCTTTCTTT
J: TRBJ1-1
D: NA
size: NA
V: TRBV2

CDR3: CASNQEGFNTEAFF
DNA: TGTGCCAGCAATCAGGAGGGTTTTAACACTGAAGCTTTCTTT
J: TRBJ1-1
D: NA
size: NA
V: TRBV9

CDR3: CASSLIQGSYNEQFF
DNA: TGTGCCAGCAGCTTAATCCAGGGATCTTACAATGAGCAGTTCTTC
J: TRBJ2-1
D: NA
size: few
V: TRBV7-8

CDR3: CASSSRTSGSSDTQYF
DNA: TGTGCCAGCAGCTCCCGGACTAGCGGGAGTTCAGATACGCAGTATTTT
J: TRBJ2-3
D: TRBD2
size: many
V: TRBV7-9

CDR3: CASGPGGNQPQHF
DNA: TGTGCCAGCGGCCCAGGGGGGAATCAGCCCCAGCATTTT
J: TRBJ1-5
D: TRBD1
size: many
V: TRBV2

CDR3: CASSGAPDSPLHF
DNA: TGTGCCAGCTCCGGGGCTCCAGATTCACCCCTCCACTTT
J: TRBJ1-6
D: NA
size: NA
V: TRBV18

CDR3: CASSFPLTSGDYNEQFF
DNA: TGTGCCAGCAGCTTCCCCCTGACTAGCGGAGACTACAATGAGCAGTTCTTC
J: TRBJ2-1
D: TRBD2
size: NA
V: TRBV7-9

CDR3: CASSWGGQGIQYEQYF
DNA: TGTGCCAGCAGTTGGGGGGGACAGGGAATCCAGTACGAGCAGTACTTC
J: TRBJ2-7
D: TRBD1
size: few
V: TRBV28

CDR3: CSARDLREMAKNIQYF
DNA: TGCAGTGCTAGAGATCTGAGGGAGATGGCCAAAAACATTCAGTACTTC
J: TRBJ2-4
D: NA
size: many
V: TRBV20-1

CDR3: CASSPGLAGGTFTDTQYF
DNA: TGTGCCAGCAGCCCAGGACTAGCGGGGGGCACATTTACGGATACGCAGTATTTT
J: TRBJ2-3
D: TRBD2
size: NA
V: TRBV5-6

CDR3: CASSFTTDNEQFF
DNA: TGTGCCAGCAGCTTCACGACAGACAATGAGCAGTTCTTC
J: TRBJ2-1
D: NA
size: NA
V: TRBV11-2

CDR3: CASSSLAGEDGNEQFF
DNA: TGTGCCAGCAGTTCACTAGCGGGAGAAGACGGCAATGAGCAGTTCTTC
J: TRBJ2-1
D: TRBD2
size: few
V: TRBV12-3/TRBV12-4

CDR3: CASSPSAQETQYF
DNA: TGTGCCAGCTCACCATCAGCCCAGGAGACCCAGTACTTC
J: TRBJ2-5
D: NA
size: NA
V: TRBV18

CDR3: CASSGAGTGWETQYF
DNA: TGTGCCAGCAGTGGGGCCGGGACAGGGTGGGAGACCCAGTACTTC
J: TRBJ2-5
D: TRBD1
size: few
V: TRBV2

CDR3: CASSSTGGYNEKLFF
DNA: TGTGCCAGCAGTTCCACAGGGGGTTACAATGAAAAACTGTTTTTT
J: TRBJ1-4
D: TRBD1
size: few
V: TRBV6-5

CDR3: CATSQSGLAEKLFF
DNA: TGTGCCACCAGCCAATCAGGTCTTGCTGAAAAACTGTTTTTT
J: TRBJ1-4
D: NA
size: many
V: TRBV15

CDR3: CASSAHYEDNLIGQFF
DNA: TGTGCCAGCAGTGCCCACTACGAGGACAATCTCATTGGGCAGTTCTTC
J: TRBJ2-1
D: NA
size: NA
V: TRBV27

CDR3: CATSRGMTYEQYF
DNA: TGTGCCACCAGCAGAGGGATGACCTACGAGCAGTACTTC
J: TRBJ2-7
D: NA
size: few
V: TRBV15

CDR3: CSATGQRYNEQFF
DNA: TGCAGTGCTACCGGACAGAGATACAATGAGCAGTTCTTC
J: TRBJ2-1
D: NA
size: NA
V: TRBV20-1

CDR3: CASSQEREGRETQYF
DNA: TGCGCCAGCAGCCAAGAGCGGGAGGGCCGAGAGACCCAGTACTTC
J: TRBJ2-5
D: TRBD2
size: few
V: TRBV4-1

CDR3: CASSATVGTGYSPLHF
DNA: TGTGCCAGCAGCGCTACCGTTGGGACAGGGTATTCACCCCTCCACTTT
J: TRBJ1-6
D: TRBD1
size: few
V: TRBV5-6

CDR3: CASSKPGPGAEAFF
DNA: TGTGCCAGCAGCAAACCGGGCCCGGGCGCTGAAGCTTTCTTT
J: TRBJ1-1
D: NA
size: few
V: TRBV7-9

CDR3: CASREERGYNSPLHF
DNA: TGTGCCAGCAGGGAAGAGCGGGGCTATAATTCACCCCTCCACTTT
J: TRBJ1-6
D: NA
size: NA
V: TRBV11-2

CDR3: CASRTTTIGLAGGLTDTQYF
DNA: TGCGCCAGCCGAACAACTACGATCGGACTAGCGGGGGGCCTGACAGATACGCAGTATTTT
J: TRBJ2-3
D: TRBD2
size: NA
V: TRBV5-1

CDR3: CASSSRTGPYEQYF
DNA: TGTGCCAGCAGTAGCCGGACAGGGCCCTACGAGCAGTACTTC
J: TRBJ2-7
D: TRBD1
size: many
V: TRBV12-3/TRBV12-4

CDR3: CATSDATSGGYNEQFF
DNA: TGTGCCACCAGTGACGCAACTAGCGGGGGTTACAATGAGCAGTTCTTC
J: TRBJ2-1
D: TRBD2
size: few
V: TRBV24-1

CDR3: CATSRSSRSTNEKLFF
DNA: TGTGCCACCAGCAGATCCTCTCGGTCTACTAATGAAAAACTGTTTTTT
J: TRBJ1-4
D: NA
size: many
V: TRBV15

CDR3: CASSPQSHTEAFF
DNA: TGTGCCAGCTCACCACAAAGCCACACTGAAGCTTTCTTT
J: TRBJ1-1
D: NA
size: many
V: TRBV18

CDR3: CAISVRDTRANVLTF
DNA: TGTGCCATCAGTGTCAGGGATACTCGGGCCAACGTCCTGACTTTC
J: TRBJ2-6
D: NA
size: NA
V: TRBV10-3

CDR3: CSADRDATIYF
DNA: TGCAGTGCAGACAGGGATGCGACCATATATTTT
J: TRBJ1-3
D: TRBD1
size: NA
V: TRBV20-1

CDR3: CSASTGGSNQPQHF
DNA: TGCAGTGCTAGTACAGGCGGTAGCAATCAGCCCCAGCATTTT
J: TRBJ1-5
D: NA
size: NA
V: TRBV20-1

CDR3: CASSQGDLETQYF
DNA: TGTGCCAGCAGCCAAGGTGATCTAGAGACCCAGTACTTC
J: TRBJ2-5
D: NA
size: many
V: TRBV14

CDR3: CASSATGKYNEQFF
DNA: TGTGCCAGCAGTGCGACAGGGAAATACAATGAGCAGTTCTTC
J: TRBJ2-1
D: TRBD1
size: few
V: TRBV6-1

CDR3: CSASRRDGYTF
DNA: TGCAGTGCTAGTCGGAGGGATGGCTACACCTTC
J: TRBJ1-2
D: NA
size: many
V: TRBV20-1

CDR3: CASSLGTEYEQYF
DNA: TGTGCCAGCAGCTTGGGGACAGAGTACGAGCAGTACTTC
J: TRBJ2-7
D: TRBD1
size: NA
V: TRBV7-3

CDR3: CASSLLASPSNEQFF
DNA: TGCGCCAGCAGCTTGTTGGCTAGTCCCAGCAATGAGCAGTTCTTC
J: TRBJ2-1
D: NA
size: NA
V: TRBV5-1

CDR3: CASSQGLRGVYSPLHF
DNA: TGTGCCAGCAGCCAAGGTTTACGGGGAGTTTATTCACCCCTCCACTTT
J: TRBJ1-6
D: NA
size: few
V: TRBV3-1